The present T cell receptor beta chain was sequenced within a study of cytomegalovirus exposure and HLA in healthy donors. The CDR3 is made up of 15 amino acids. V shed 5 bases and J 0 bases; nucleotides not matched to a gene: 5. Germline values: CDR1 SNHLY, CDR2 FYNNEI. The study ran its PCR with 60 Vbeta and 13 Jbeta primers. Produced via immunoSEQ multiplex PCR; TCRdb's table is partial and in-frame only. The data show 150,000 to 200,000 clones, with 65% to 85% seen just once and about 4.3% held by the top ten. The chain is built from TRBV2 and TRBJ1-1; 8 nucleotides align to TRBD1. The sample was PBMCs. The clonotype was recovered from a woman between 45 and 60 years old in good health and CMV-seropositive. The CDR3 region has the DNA TGTGCCAGCAGTCGACAGGGGATTGTGAACACTGAAGCTTTCTTT. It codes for CASSRQGIVNTEAFF.